Reported below is one T cell receptor beta chain. This entry belongs to a study of cytomegalovirus exposure and HLA in healthy donors. This CDR3 is built from 14 residues. Trimming took 1 base from V and 8 from J, leaving 14 bases between them. Germline CDR1 reads SGHAT; CDR2 reads FQNNGV. The primer mix had 60 Vbeta and 13 Jbeta primers. Using immunoSEQ multiplex PCR, the repertoire was profiled, and TCRdb retains in-frame clones only, with some absent. Here the sample spans 200,000 to 250,000 clones, 65% to 85% being singletons. J is TRBJ1-2 and V is TRBV11-2; a weak D match, TRBD1 (6 bases). The receptor comes from a man between 45 and 60 years old in good health and CMV-seronegative. The sequenced sample consisted of PBMCs. This CDR3 reads CASSLVTGSEGYTF. DNA for the CDR3: TGTGCCAGCAGCTTAGTCACAGGGTCGGAGGGCTACACCTTC.